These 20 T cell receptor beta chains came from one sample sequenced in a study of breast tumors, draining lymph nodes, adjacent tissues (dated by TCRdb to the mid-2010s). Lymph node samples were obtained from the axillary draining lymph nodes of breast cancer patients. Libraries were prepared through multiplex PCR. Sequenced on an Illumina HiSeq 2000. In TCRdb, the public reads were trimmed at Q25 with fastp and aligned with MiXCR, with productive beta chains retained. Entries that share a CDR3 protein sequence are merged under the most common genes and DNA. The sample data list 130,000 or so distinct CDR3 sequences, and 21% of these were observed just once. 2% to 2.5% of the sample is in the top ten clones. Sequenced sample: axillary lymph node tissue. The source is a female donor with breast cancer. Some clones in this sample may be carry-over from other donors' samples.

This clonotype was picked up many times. The CDR3 DNA reads as TGCAGTGCCCTAAACATAATGACTAGCAAGGCTTACAATGAGCAGTTCTTC. Translating gives CSALNIMTSKAYNEQFF. The chain is built from TRBV20-1 and TRBJ2-1; 7 bases fit TRBD2. The CDR3 is made up of 17 amino acids. Per the germline V gene, CDR1 is DFQATT and CDR2 is SNEGSKA (reference sequence). V trimming: 6 bases; J trimming: 4 bases; junction bases outside the gene matches: 18.

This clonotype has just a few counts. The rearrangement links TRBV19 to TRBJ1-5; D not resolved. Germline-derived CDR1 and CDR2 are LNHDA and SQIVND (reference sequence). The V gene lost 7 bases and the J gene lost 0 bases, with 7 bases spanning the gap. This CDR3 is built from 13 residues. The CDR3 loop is CASMSDSNQPQHF. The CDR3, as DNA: TGTGCCAGTATGTCGGATAGCAATCAGCCCCAGCATTTT.

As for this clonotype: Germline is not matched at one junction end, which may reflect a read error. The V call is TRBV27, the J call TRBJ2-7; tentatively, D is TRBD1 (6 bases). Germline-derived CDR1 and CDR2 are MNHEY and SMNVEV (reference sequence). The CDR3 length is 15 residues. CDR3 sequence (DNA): TGTGCCAGCAGCTTATTGTGGACAGCCAAGGGAGAGCAGTACTTC. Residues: CASSLLWTAKGEQYF.

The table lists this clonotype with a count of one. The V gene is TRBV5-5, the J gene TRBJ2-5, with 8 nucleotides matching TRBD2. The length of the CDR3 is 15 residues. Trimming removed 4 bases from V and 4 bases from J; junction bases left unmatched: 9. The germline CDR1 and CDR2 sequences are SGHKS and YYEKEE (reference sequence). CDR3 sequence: CASSQDISGRETQYF. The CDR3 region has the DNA TGTGCCAGCAGCCAAGACATAAGCGGGAGAGAGACCCAGTACTTC.

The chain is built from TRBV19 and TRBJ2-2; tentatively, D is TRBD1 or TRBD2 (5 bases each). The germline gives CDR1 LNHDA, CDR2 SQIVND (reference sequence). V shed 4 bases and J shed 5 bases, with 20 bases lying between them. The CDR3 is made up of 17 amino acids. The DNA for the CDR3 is TGTGCCAGTAGTACATATCGGGACCGACTTGGGACCGGGGAGCTGTTTTTT. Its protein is CASSTYRDRLGTGELFF.

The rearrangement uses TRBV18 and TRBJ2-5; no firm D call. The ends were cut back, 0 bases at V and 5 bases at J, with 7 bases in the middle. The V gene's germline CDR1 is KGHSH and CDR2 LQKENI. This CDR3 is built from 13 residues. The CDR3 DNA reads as TGTGCCAGCTCACCACCCGGGTCGGAGACCCAGTACTTC. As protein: CASSPPGSETQYF.

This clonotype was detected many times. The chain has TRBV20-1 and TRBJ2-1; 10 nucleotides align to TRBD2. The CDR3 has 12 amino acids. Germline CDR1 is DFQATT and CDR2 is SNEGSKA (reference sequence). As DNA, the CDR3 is TGCAGCCCCTGGACTAGCGGCAATGAGCAGTTCTTC. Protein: CSPWTSGNEQFF.

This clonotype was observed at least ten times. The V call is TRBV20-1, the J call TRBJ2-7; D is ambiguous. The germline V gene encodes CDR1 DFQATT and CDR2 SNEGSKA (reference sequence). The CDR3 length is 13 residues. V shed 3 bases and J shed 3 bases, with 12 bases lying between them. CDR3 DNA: TGCAGTGCTAGCTACGACACCCTCTACGAGCAGTACTTC. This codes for CSASYDTLYEQYF.

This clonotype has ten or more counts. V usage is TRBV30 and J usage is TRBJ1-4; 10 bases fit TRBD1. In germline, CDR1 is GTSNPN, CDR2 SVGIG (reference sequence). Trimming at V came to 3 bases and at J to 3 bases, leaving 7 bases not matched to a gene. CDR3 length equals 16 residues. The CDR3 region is CAWRATGGPSNEKLFF. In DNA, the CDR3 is TGTGCCTGGAGAGCGACAGGGGGCCCTTCTAATGAAAAACTGTTTTTT.

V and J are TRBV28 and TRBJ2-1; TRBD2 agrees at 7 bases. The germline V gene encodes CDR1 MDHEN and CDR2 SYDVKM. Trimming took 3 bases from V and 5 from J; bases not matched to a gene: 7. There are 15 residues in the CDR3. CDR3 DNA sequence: TGTGCCAGCAGTTTGGGAGGGAGGATTAACAATGAGCAGTTCTTC. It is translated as CASSLGGRINNEQFF.

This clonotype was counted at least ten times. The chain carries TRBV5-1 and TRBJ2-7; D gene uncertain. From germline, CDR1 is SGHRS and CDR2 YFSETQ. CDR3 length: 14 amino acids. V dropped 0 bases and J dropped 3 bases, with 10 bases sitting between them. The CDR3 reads CASSLVQRSYEQYF. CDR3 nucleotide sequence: TGCGCCAGCAGCTTGGTGCAGCGAAGCTACGAGCAGTACTTC. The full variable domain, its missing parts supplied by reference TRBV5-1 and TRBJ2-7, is KAGVTQTPRYLIKTRGQQVTLSCSPISGHRSVSWYQQTPGQGLQFLFEYFSETQRNKGNFPGRFSGRQFSNSRSEMNVSTLELGDSALYLCASSLVQRSYEQYFGPGTRLTVT.

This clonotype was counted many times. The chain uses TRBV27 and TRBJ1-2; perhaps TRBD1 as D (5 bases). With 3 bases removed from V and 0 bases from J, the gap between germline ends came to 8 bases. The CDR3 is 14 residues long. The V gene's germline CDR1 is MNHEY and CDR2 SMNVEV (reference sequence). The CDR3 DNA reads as TGTGCCAGCAGTTTTGGGGCTTCTAACTATGGCTACACCTTC. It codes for CASSFGASNYGYTF.

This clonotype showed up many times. The CDR3 sequence is CSASSGGRARYNEQFF. The CDR3 DNA reads TGCAGTGCTAGTTCTGGCGGGAGGGCCCGCTACAATGAGCAGTTCTTC. The rearrangement joins TRBV20-1 to TRBJ2-1; 9 bases agree with TRBD2. V lost 3 bases, J lost 3 bases, and 9 bases stayed unmatched. The CDR3 contains 16 residues. Germline loops: CDR1 DFQATT, CDR2 SNEGSKA (reference sequence).

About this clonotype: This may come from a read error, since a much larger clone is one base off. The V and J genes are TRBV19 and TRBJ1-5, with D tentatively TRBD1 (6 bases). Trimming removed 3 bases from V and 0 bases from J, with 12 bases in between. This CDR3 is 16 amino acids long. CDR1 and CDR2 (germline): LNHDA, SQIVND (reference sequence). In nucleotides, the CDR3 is TGTGCCAGTAGTATCAGGGGTCCCGGTAGCAATCAGCCCCAGCATTTT. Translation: CASSIRGPGSNQPQHF.

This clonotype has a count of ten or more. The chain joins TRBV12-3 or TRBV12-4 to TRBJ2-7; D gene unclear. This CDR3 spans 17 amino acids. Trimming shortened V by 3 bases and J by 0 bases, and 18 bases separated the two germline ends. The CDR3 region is CASSFETYQTISYEQYF. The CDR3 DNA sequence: TGTGCCAGCAGTTTTGAGACTTACCAAACTATCTCCTACGAGCAGTACTTC.

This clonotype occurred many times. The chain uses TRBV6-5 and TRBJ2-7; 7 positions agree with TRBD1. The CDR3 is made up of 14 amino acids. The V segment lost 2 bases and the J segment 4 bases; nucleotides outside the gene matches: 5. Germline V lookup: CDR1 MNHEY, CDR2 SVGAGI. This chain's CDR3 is CASSYTRQGYEQYF. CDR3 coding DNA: TGTGCCAGCAGTTACACACGACAGGGTTACGAGCAGTACTTC.

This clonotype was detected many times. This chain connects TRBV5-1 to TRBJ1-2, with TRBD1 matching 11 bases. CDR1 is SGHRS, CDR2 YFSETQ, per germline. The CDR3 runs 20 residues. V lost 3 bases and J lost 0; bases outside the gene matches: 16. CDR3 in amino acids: CASSSTGTGGTAGTNYGYTF. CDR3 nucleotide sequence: TGCGCCAGCAGCTCGACCGGGACAGGGGGAACGGCCGGCACTAACTATGGCTACACCTTC. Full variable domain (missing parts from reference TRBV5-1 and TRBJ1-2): KAGVTQTPRYLIKTRGQQVTLSCSPISGHRSVSWYQQTPGQGLQFLFEYFSETQRNKGNFPGRFSGRQFSNSRSEMNVSTLELGDSALYLCASSSTGTGGTAGTNYGYTFGSGTRLTVV.

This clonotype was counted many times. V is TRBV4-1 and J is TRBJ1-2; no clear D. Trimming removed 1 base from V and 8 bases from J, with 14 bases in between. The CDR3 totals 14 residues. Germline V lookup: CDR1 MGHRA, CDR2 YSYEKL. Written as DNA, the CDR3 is TGCGCCAGCAGCCAAGTTAAATCTAAAGGGGGCTACACCTTC. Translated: CASSQVKSKGGYTF.

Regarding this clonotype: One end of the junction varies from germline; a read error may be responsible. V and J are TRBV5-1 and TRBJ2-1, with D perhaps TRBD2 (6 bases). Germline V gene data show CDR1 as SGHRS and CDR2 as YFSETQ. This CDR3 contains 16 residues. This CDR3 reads CASSLGLELAKNIQFF. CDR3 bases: TGTGCCAGCAGCCTCGGACTGGAACTAGCCAAAAACATTCAGTTCTTC.

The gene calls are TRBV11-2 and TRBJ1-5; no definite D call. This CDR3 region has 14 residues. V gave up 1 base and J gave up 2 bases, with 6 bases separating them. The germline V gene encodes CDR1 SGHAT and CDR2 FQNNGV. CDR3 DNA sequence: TGTGCCAGCAGCTTAGTGGGTGGCAATCAGCCCCAGCATTTT. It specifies CASSLVGGNQPQHF.